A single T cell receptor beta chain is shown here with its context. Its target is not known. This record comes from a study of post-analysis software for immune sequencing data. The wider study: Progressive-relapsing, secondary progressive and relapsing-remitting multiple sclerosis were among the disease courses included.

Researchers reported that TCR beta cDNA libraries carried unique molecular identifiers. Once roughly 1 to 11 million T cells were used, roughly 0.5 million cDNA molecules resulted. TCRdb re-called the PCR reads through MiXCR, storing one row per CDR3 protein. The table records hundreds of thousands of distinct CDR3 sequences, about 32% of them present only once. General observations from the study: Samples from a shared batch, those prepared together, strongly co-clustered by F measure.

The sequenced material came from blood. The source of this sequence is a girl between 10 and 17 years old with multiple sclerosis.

The CDR3 protein is CASSPDSPSADTQYF. CDR3 bases: TGTGCCAGCAGTCCCGACAGCCCTAGCGCAGATACGCAGTATTTT. The J gene is TRBJ2-3, the V gene TRBV12-3 or TRBV12-4; the D gene is possibly TRBD2 (6 bases). The CDR3 covers 15 residues. Trimming removed 5 bases from V and 4 bases from J, with 16 bases in between.